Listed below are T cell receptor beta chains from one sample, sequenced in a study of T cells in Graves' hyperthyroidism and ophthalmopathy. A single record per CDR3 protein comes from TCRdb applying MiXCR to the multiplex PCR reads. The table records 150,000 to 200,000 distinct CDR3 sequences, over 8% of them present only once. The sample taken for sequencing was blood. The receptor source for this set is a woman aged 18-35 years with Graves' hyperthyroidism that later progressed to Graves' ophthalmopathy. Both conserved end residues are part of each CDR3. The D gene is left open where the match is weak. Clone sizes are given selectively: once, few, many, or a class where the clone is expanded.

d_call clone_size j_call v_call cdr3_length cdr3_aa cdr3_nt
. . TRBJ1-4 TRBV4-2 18 CASSRDSQGSRFGEKLFF TGTGCCAGCAGCCGAGACTCGCAGGGTTCGAGGTTCGGTGAAAAACTGTTTTTT
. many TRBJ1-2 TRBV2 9 CASFYGYTF TGTGCCAGCTTCTATGGCTACACCTTC
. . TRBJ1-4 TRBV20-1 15 CSAQAGHLVDEKLFF TGCAGTGCTCAAGCCGGGCACCTAGTGGATGAAAAACTGTTTTTT
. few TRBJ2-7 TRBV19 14 CASSIEGTFYEQYF TGTGCCAGTAGTATAGAGGGGACATTCTACGAGCAGTACTTC
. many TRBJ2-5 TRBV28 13 CASSLPGQETQYF TGTGCCAGCAGCCTCCCGGGTCAAGAGACCCAGTACTTC
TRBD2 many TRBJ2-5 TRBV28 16 CASSLRRGGGRETQYF TGTGCCAGCAGTTTACGTCGGGGGGGAGGTCGGGAGACCCAGTACTTC
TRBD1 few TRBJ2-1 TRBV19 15 CAREGDRANYNEQFF TGTGCCAGAGAAGGGGACAGGGCAAACTACAATGAGCAGTTCTTC
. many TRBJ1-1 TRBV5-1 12 CASSMDSRAAFF TGCGCCAGCAGCATGGACAGTCGGGCAGCTTTCTTT
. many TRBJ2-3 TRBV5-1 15 CASSSVSGQTDTQYF TGCGCCAGCAGCTCCGTGAGTGGACAGACGGATACGCAGTATTTT
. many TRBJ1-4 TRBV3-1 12 CASSQVREKLFF TGTGCCAGCAGCCAAGTCCGTGAAAAACTGTTTTTT
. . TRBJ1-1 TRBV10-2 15 CASSDAGLGNTEAFF TGCGCCAGCAGTGATGCGGGGCTTGGGAACACTGAAGCTTTCTTT
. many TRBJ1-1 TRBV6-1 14 CASSDPQGNTEAFF TGTGCCAGCAGTGATCCACAGGGGAACACTGAAGCTTTCTTT
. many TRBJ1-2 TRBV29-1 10 CSVKEEGYTF TGCAGCGTTAAAGAAGAGGGCTACACCTTC
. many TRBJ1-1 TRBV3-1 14 CASSKQGGSTEAFF TGTGCCAGCAGCAAACAGGGAGGGAGCACTGAAGCTTTCTTT
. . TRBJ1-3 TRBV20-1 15 CSASGESYSENTIYF TGCAGTGCTTCCGGCGAGTCATACTCTGAAAACACCATATATTTT
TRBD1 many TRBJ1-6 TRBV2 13 CASKGQVDSPLHF TGTGCCAGCAAAGGACAGGTCGATTCACCCCTCCACTTT
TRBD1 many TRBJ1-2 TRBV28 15 CASRPPGQDLYGYTF TGTGCCAGCCGGCCCCCGGGACAGGACCTCTATGGCTACACCTTC
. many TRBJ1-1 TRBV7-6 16 CASSLVVHPGDTEAFF TGTGCCAGCAGCTTGGTTGTACACCCCGGAGACACTGAAGCTTTCTTT
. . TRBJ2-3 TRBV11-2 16 CASSLLGAGGTDTQYF TGTGCCAGCAGCCTACTTGGAGCGGGTGGCACAGATACGCAGTATTTT
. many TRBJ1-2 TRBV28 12 CASSLGPYGYTF TGTGCCAGCAGTTTAGGGCCGTATGGCTACACCTTC
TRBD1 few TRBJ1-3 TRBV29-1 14 CSVDGTGDGNTIYF TGCAGCGTTGATGGTACAGGGGATGGAAACACCATATATTTT
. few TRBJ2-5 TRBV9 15 CASSVEAIIGETQYF TGTGCCAGCAGCGTAGAGGCGATAATTGGGGAGACCCAGTACTTC
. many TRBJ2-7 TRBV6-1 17 CASSERPEEGSSYEQYF TGTGCCAGCAGTGAACGCCCCGAGGAGGGGAGCTCCTACGAGCAGTACTTC
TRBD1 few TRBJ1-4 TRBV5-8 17 CASSYGQEPTTNEKLFF TGTGCCAGCAGCTACGGACAGGAACCAACAACTAATGAAAAACTGTTTTTT
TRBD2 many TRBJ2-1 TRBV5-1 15 CASSGREGTYNEQFF TGCGCCAGCAGCGGGCGGGAGGGGACATACAATGAGCAGTTCTTC
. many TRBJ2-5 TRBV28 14 CASSFQSPQETQYF TGTGCCAGCAGTTTTCAGTCTCCCCAAGAGACCCAGTACTTC